The text below deals with one TCR beta chain. The antigen is unknown. Use of 60 Vbeta and 13 Jbeta primers characterized the PCR. Here immunoSEQ multiplex PCR was the method, and the copy in TCRdb shows in-frame clones only, minus some. The sample lists some 120,000 clones; roughly three quarters were seen once. The CDR3 loop spans 16 amino acids. Looked up from germline, CDR1 is SGHRS and CDR2 is YFSETQ. V lost 0 bases and J lost 0, with 13 bases in between. These data belong to a study of cytomegalovirus exposure and HLA in healthy donors. Broader study findings: A later examination showed that TCR association rates differed by HLA locus, with DRB1 most and HLA-C fewest.

The V gene is TRBV5-1, the J gene TRBJ2-7; a possible D gene is TRBD2 (5 bases). Sequences were obtained from PBMCs. The receptor was isolated from a woman aged 25 to 39 in good health and CMV-seronegative. In DNA, the CDR3 is TGCGCCAGCAGCTTGGGGCTAGCTTTAAGCTCCTACGAGCAGTACTTC. Its translation: CASSLGLALSSYEQYF.